This T cell receptor beta chain was recovered during a study of cytomegalovirus exposure and HLA in healthy donors. This CDR3 has 11 amino acids. Trimming left V 2 bases short and J 10 bases short, with 8 bases between. Germline V gene lookup returns CDR1 MDHEN and CDR2 SYDVKM. With 60 Vbeta and 13 Jbeta primers, the PCR was carried out. Clones were sequenced by immunoSEQ multiplex PCR, and TCRdb holds only the in-frame ones, with some missing. The sample includes about 160,000 clones, roughly 65% of them seen just once. The receptor comes from a young man in good health and CMV-seropositive. This chain links TRBV28 with TRBJ1-1, with D uncertain. The sequenced sample consisted of PBMCs. CDR3 nucleotides: TGTGCCAGCAGTTTAATCGATAGAGCTTTCTTT. Residues: CASSLIDRAFF.